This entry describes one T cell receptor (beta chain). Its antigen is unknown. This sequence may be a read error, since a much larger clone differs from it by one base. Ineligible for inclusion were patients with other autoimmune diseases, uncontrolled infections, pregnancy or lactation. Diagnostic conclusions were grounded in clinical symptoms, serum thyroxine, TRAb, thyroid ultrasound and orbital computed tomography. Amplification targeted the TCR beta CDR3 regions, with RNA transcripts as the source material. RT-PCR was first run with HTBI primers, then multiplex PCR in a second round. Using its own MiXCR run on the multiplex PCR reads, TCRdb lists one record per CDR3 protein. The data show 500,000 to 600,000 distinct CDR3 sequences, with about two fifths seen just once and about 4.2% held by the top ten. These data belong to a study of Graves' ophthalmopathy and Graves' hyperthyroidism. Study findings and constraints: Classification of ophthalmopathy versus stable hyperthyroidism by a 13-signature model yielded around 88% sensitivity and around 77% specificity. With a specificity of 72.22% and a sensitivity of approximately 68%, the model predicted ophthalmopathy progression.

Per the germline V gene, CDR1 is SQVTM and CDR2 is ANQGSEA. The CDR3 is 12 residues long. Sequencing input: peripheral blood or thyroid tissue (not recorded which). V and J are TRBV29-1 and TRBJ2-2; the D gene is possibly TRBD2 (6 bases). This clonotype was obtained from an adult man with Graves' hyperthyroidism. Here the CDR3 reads CSVVKNTGGLFF. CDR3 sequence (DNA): TGCAGCGTTGTGAAAAACACCGGGGGGCTGTTTTTT.